The rows below give T cell receptor beta chains drawn from one sample of a study of cytomegalovirus exposure and HLA in healthy donors. TCRdb's table, derived via immunoSEQ multiplex PCR, lists solely in-frame clones and lacks some. The data contain under 200,000 clones, around 85% of them singletons. The sample consisted of PBMCs. These receptors were collected from a man aged 35 to 55 in good health and CMV-seronegative. CDR3s include the opening cysteine and the closing phenylalanine or tryptophan. Each record gives: V gene, D gene, J gene, clone size, CDR3 protein, CDR3 DNA. D genes are given only for firm matches. Not every row has a clone size; where given, it reads once, few, many or a size class.

TRBV30	-	TRBJ2-1	few	CAFIGLYNEQFF	TGTGCCTTTATTGGGCTCTACAATGAGCAGTTCTTC
TRBV2	-	TRBJ1-5	-	CASSGGQSSNQPQHF	TGTGCCAGCAGCGGGGGGCAGTCGAGCAATCAGCCCCAGCATTTT
TRBV10-1	-	TRBJ1-2	-	CASIRIIQVSGAPTSNYGYTF	TGCGCCAGCATTCGTATCATTCAGGTTTCAGGGGCCCCGACTTCTAACTATGGCTACACCTTC
TRBV5-6	-	TRBJ1-1	many	CASSYGQLAFF	TGTGCCAGCAGCTATGGACAGTTGGCTTTCTTT
TRBV19	TRBD2	TRBJ2-1	-	CASSIRTSGFDGNEQFF	TGTGCCAGTAGTATAAGGACTAGCGGGTTTGATGGCAATGAGCAGTTCTTC
TRBV4-2	-	TRBJ2-1	-	CASSQESEQFF	TGTGCCAGCAGCCAAGAGAGTGAGCAGTTCTTC
TRBV10-3	TRBD1	TRBJ1-5	few	CAISEGGLGQPQHF	TGTGCCATCAGTGAAGGGGGCTTGGGTCAGCCCCAGCATTTT
TRBV5-4	TRBD1	TRBJ2-7	once	CASRKGQGLHEQYF	TGTGCCAGCAGAAAGGGACAGGGTCTTCACGAGCAGTACTTC
TRBV7-3	-	TRBJ1-5	-	CASSLNPDQPQHF	TGTGCCAGCAGCTTAAATCCCGATCAGCCCCAGCATTTT
TRBV7-9	TRBD1	TRBJ2-7	-	CASSLEGQGAYEQYF	TGTGCCAGCAGCTTAGAGGGACAGGGGGCCTACGAGCAGTACTTC
TRBV2	TRBD1	TRBJ2-2	-	CASSWTGATGELFF	TGTGCCAGCAGTTGGACAGGGGCCACCGGGGAGCTGTTTTTT
TRBV4-2	TRBD2	TRBJ2-3	-	CASSQDMLAGGTDTQYF	TGTGCCAGCAGCCAAGATATGCTAGCGGGGGGTACAGATACGCAGTATTTT
TRBV7-2	-	TRBJ1-2	few	CASSLQGQGYTF	TGTGCCAGCAGCTTACAGGGTCAGGGCTACACCTTC
TRBV27	TRBD1	TRBJ2-1	-	CASSQGQGPYNEQFF	TGTGCCAGCAGTCAGGGACAGGGACCCTACAATGAGCAGTTCTTC
TRBV10-2	TRBD1	TRBJ2-3	-	CASSESKGQAADTQYF	TGCGCCAGCAGTGAGTCGAAGGGACAGGCGGCAGATACGCAGTATTTT
TRBV6-4	TRBD2	TRBJ2-1	-	CASSDSSGGPDEQFF	TGTGCCAGCAGTGACTCAAGCGGGGGGCCAGATGAGCAGTTCTTC
TRBV7-3	TRBD2	TRBJ2-2	-	CASSNTGTTPTGELFF	TGTGCCAGCAGCAATACCGGGACTACCCCCACCGGGGAGCTGTTTTTT
TRBV2	-	TRBJ1-5	-	CASRQTNQPQHF	TGTGCCAGCAGACAGACAAATCAGCCCCAGCATTTT
TRBV2	TRBD1	TRBJ2-4	-	CASRGTGGKNIQYF	TGTGCCAGCAGGGGGACAGGGGGAAAAAACATTCAGTACTTC
TRBV6-6	-	TRBJ1-1	-	CASSPRSFEAFF	TGTGCCAGCAGTCCCCGGTCGTTTGAAGCTTTCTTT
TRBV7-8	-	TRBJ2-3	-	CASSSVQGQVTDTQYF	TGTGCCAGCAGCTCAGTCCAGGGCCAGGTGACAGATACGCAGTATTTT
TRBV5-1	TRBD2	TRBJ2-2	-	CASSLDGTSFWELFF	TGCGCCAGCAGCTTGGATGGGACTAGCTTCTGGGAGCTGTTTTTT
TRBV10-1	-	TRBJ2-2	-	CASSGGLTGDGELFF	TGCGCCAGCAGTGGGGGACTTACCGGCGACGGGGAGCTGTTTTTT
TRBV27	-	TRBJ2-1	-	CASRTGSYNEQFF	TGTGCCAGCAGGACAGGCTCCTACAATGAGCAGTTCTTC
TRBV7-9	TRBD2	TRBJ2-3	-	CASSLNLAGASTDTQYF	TGTGCCAGCAGCTTAAATCTAGCGGGGGCCAGCACAGATACGCAGTATTTT
TRBV29-1	TRBD1	TRBJ1-1	once	CSVHNSDRGSGTEAFF	TGCAGCGTTCACAATTCGGACAGGGGGTCGGGAACTGAAGCTTTCTTT
TRBV9	-	TRBJ2-2	-	CASSKAFGLRVGELFF	TGTGCCAGCAGCAAAGCCTTTGGGCTCCGCGTAGGGGAGCTGTTTTTT
TRBV5-6	-	TRBJ1-4	-	CASSGTTNEKLFF	TGTGCCAGCAGCGGCACAACTAATGAAAAACTGTTTTTT
TRBV7-6	-	TRBJ1-5	-	CASSSGVPGHFNQPQHF	TGTGCCAGCAGCTCAGGGGTCCCGGGACACTTCAATCAGCCCCAGCATTTT
TRBV4-2	-	TRBJ1-6	-	CASSRPDNSPLHF	TGTGCCAGCAGCCGGCCAGATAATTCACCCCTCCACTTT
TRBV6-5	-	TRBJ2-7	-	CASRQGYEQYF	TGTGCCAGCCGGCAGGGCTACGAGCAGTACTTC
TRBV15	-	TRBJ1-4	-	CATSRDRGATNEKLFF	TGTGCCACCAGCAGAGACAGGGGAGCTACTAATGAAAAACTGTTTTTT
TRBV7-2	-	TRBJ2-2	-	CASSLAISGELFF	TGTGCCAGCAGCTTAGCTATCTCCGGGGAGCTGTTTTTT
TRBV27	-	TRBJ2-7	few	CASSITGIYEQYF	TGTGCCAGCAGTATAACAGGGATCTACGAGCAGTACTTC
TRBV5-6	TRBD1	TRBJ1-6	-	CASSSGTGDNSPLHF	TGTGCCAGCAGCTCAGGGACAGGGGATAATTCACCCCTCCACTTT
TRBV9	-	TRBJ2-7	-	CASSGTATYEQYF	TGTGCCAGCAGCGGGACAGCTACCTACGAGCAGTACTTC
TRBV5-6	-	TRBJ1-1	-	CASSSTGGARNTEAFF	TGTGCCAGCAGCTCTACAGGTGGCGCTCGGAACACTGAAGCTTTCTTT
TRBV4-1	-	TRBJ2-5	-	CASSQDNVRETQYF	TGCGCCAGTAGCCAAGATAATGTACGGGAGACCCAGTACTTC
TRBV5-6	-	TRBJ1-1	-	CASSPGVLNTEAFF	TGTGCCAGCAGCCCAGGGGTTTTGAACACTGAAGCTTTCTTT
TRBV5-6	TRBD2	TRBJ2-1	-	CASSLGLAGGREQFF	TGTGCCAGCAGCTTGGGTCTAGCGGGGGGGCGTGAGCAGTTCTTC
TRBV7-8	-	TRBJ1-4	-	CASSQTRVVNEKLFF	TGTGCCAGCAGCCAGACCCGGGTAGTTAATGAAAAACTGTTTTTT
TRBV25-1	TRBD1	TRBJ2-7	-	CASSVTGGFYEQYF	TGTGCCAGCAGTGTGACAGGGGGCTTCTACGAGCAGTACTTC
TRBV9	TRBD2	TRBJ2-1	-	CASSFRLAGGRYNEQFF	TGTGCCAGCAGCTTCCGACTAGCGGGGGGGCGGTACAATGAGCAGTTCTTC
TRBV5-8	TRBD1	TRBJ1-4	few	CASSWTGGGEKLFF	TGTGCCAGCAGCTGGACAGGGGGTGGTGAAAAACTGTTTTTT
TRBV19	-	TRBJ1-1	-	CASRDRDSTSEAFF	TGTGCCAGTAGGGATAGAGACAGTACTTCTGAAGCTTTCTTT
TRBV5-5	TRBD1	TRBJ2-7	-	CASSLAGQGHEQYF	TGTGCCAGCAGCTTAGCGGGACAGGGCCACGAGCAGTACTTC
TRBV9	-	TRBJ1-1	-	CASSGGGRTEAFF	TGTGCCAGCAGCGGGGGGGGCAGAACTGAAGCTTTCTTT
TRBV29-1	-	TRBJ1-1	-	CSVAGITEAFF	TGCAGCGTTGCGGGGATTACTGAAGCTTTCTTT
TRBV29-1	TRBD1	TRBJ2-7	-	CSALTGLDEQYF	TGCAGCGCTCTGACAGGGTTGGACGAGCAGTACTTC
TRBV6-4	-	TRBJ1-5	-	CASVGTPYSNQPQHF	TGTGCCAGCGTAGGGACACCCTATAGCAATCAGCCCCAGCATTTT
TRBV12-5	-	TRBJ1-3	-	CASGFARNTIYF	TGTGCTAGTGGTTTTGCTAGGAACACCATATATTTT
TRBV5-1	-	TRBJ2-1	-	CASSGGDRNEQFF	TGCGCCAGCAGCGGAGGGGACCGGAATGAGCAGTTCTTC
TRBV7-8	-	TRBJ1-3	-	CASSLVGADTIYF	TGTGCCAGCAGCTTAGTGGGGGCAGACACCATATATTTT